This T cell receptor (beta chain) was recovered during a study of cytomegalovirus exposure and HLA in healthy donors. It was with 60 Vbeta and 13 Jbeta primers that the PCR ran. Here immunoSEQ multiplex PCR was the method, and the copy in TCRdb shows in-frame clones only, minus some. In the table there are 150,000 to 200,000 clones, roughly 80% of which are singletons. Unmatched junction bases numbered 7, after V lost 5 bases and J lost 2 bases. Per the germline V gene, CDR1 is SGHDT and CDR2 is YYEEEE. The CDR3 length is 14 residues. This clone occurred a few times. The sequence was collected from a man younger than 35 in good health and CMV-seronegative. This chain joins TRBV5-6 and TRBJ2-7, with 7 bases aligning to TRBD1. Sequencing was done on a sample of PBMCs. CDR3 in DNA: TGTGCCAGCAGGCTGTTGGGACAGACCTACGAGCAGTACTTC. Its protein product is CASRLLGQTYEQYF.